The TCR beta chain under discussion was sequenced for a study of human versus mouse CDR3 diversity and MHC coevolution. The repertoire was sequenced with immunoSEQ multiplex PCR; TCRdb's copy has only in-frame clones and lacks some. Seen here are fewer than 100,000 clones, 90% to 95% observed once, and the top ten hold 1.2% to 1.5%. V lost 5 bases, J lost 4 bases, and 7 bases stayed unmatched. This CDR3 spans 14 amino acids. CDR1 is MNHEY, CDR2 SMNVEV, per germline (reference sequence). Study findings and constraints: About 1.6 million TCR beta clonotypes were estimated for humans, the largest repertoire. Mice had fewer CDR3 deletions and insertions than humans on average.

As for this clone: Its antigen is unidentified.

This TCR derives from a person between 25 and 69 years old in good health. Sequencing was done on a sample of naive CD4+ T cells from blood. The subset denotes: CD45RO-negative CD62L-positive naive CD4 T cells. V gene TRBV27 combines with J gene TRBJ2-7; 8 bases match TRBD1. CDR3 residues: CASSPGTGLYEQYF. The CDR3 DNA is TGTGCCAGCAGTCCTGGGACAGGCCTTTACGAGCAGTACTTC.